This TCR beta chain was retrieved from a study of T cell responses to AZD1222 COVID-19 vaccine. Clones were sequenced by immunoSEQ multiplex PCR, and TCRdb holds only the in-frame ones, with some missing. The sample holds 180,000 or so clones; 85% to 90% are singletons and the top ten take roughly a quarter. Germline values: CDR1 SGHAT, CDR2 FQNNGV. V was shortened by 5 bases and J by 0 bases, with 11 bases between the two germline ends. This CDR3 has 16 residues. As to this clone: What it recognizes is unknown.

Study-level findings and limits: The study sampled repertoires only after the peak T cell response. AZD1222 recipients seropositive at baseline numbered only 5 to 7.

This TCR came from an adult who received the AZD1222 COVID-19 vaccine. The material sequenced was peripheral blood, taken 28 days after the second AZD1222 dose. The rearrangement links TRBV11-2 to TRBJ1-6; a weak D match, TRBD1 (5 bases). The CDR3 loop reads CASSPGRSSYNSPLHF. CDR3 DNA sequence: TGTGCCAGCAGCCCGGGACGTAGCTCCTATAATTCACCCCTCCACTTT.